This T cell receptor (beta chain) comes out of a study of CXCR3-negative and CXCR3-positive naive CD8 T cells. Study information: Every library held about 1.5 +/- 0.3 million TRB reads, and the total came to around 140 million.

As to this clonotype: The antigen is unknown.

Through 5' RACE with UMI labels, the TRB cDNA libraries were prepared. TCRdb re-analyzed the 5' RACE reads; it lists each CDR3 protein once, without DNA. Seen in this sample are under 150,000 distinct CDR3 sequences; the ten most common clones hold over 0.25%. Study-wide results and limits: It was found that naive subsets had comparable surface CD5, and TCR strength was inferred from TRB CDR3 properties. The TRB CDR3s that CXCR3-positive naive cells carried were more hydrophobic than those of CXCR3-negative naive cells.

The germline gives CDR1 SGHTA, CDR2 FQGTGA. This CDR3 comprises 17 residues. The sample comprised naive CXCR3+ CD8+ T cells from blood. As to subset: CD45RO-CCR7+CD27+CD95- naive CD8+ T cells expressing CXCR3 (TNR3+). The rearrangement joins TRBV7-3 to TRBJ2-4; the D call of TRBD2 rests on TCRdb alone, since no DNA is present to check it. The sequence derives from a human donor in good health. Some clones in this sample may be carry-over from other donors' samples. The chain's CDR3 is CASSLLGGAGAKNIQYF.